The source of this TCR beta chain is a study of type 1 regulatory T cells. Study-level background: This in vitro CD4 product, T-allo10, is enriched for Tr1 cells and alloantigen-specific.

TCRdb passed the reads through MiXCR, listing each CDR3 protein once. This repertoire shows over 90,000 distinct CDR3 sequences, 30% to 35% found once; its top ten account for 2.2%. The V end was cut by 2 bases, the J end by 6 bases, with 14 bases between. Germline values: CDR1 KGHSH, CDR2 LQKENI. CDR3 length: 14 residues. Sequenced sample: CD4+ T cells, either the whole sample or a sorted fraction (not recorded which). This TCR was recovered from a human donor in good health. The chain employs TRBV18 and TRBJ2-7; TRBD1 might be the D (5 bases). CDR3 sequence (DNA): TGTGCCAGCTCACCAGGATCTGACAGCCGCGAGCAGTACTTC. Its protein is CASSPGSDSREQYF.